A selection of T cell receptor beta chains follows, all from one sample in a study of CD8 T cells in ankylosing spondylitis. TCRdb called the 5' RACE reads again in MiXCR, with one record for every CDR3 protein. The sample has approximately 130,000 distinct CDR3 sequences, 11% seen once; the top ten hold 4.1%. Sequenced input: blood, either unsorted or a sorted T cell fraction (not recorded which). The receptors were gathered from a female donor with ankylosing spondylitis or in good health (not recorded which). CDR3s include the opening cysteine and the closing phenylalanine or tryptophan. The D gene is left open where the match is weak. A row's size may be missing; if present it is once, few, many or a size class.

TRBV19	.	TRBJ2-7	12	.	TGTGCCAGTAGAGGGAGCTCCTACGAGCAGTACTTC	CASRGSSYEQYF
TRBV13	.	TRBJ2-5	13	many	TGTGCCAGCAGCTTACGCCAGCGAGAGACCCAGTACTTC	CASSLRQRETQYF
TRBV28	.	TRBJ2-3	12	many	TGTGCCAGCAACCTTAGCACAGATACGCAGTATTTT	CASNLSTDTQYF
TRBV5-1	TRBD1	TRBJ1-6	14	many	TGCGCCAGCAGCCAGGGACAGATCAATTCACCCCTCCACTTT	CASSQGQINSPLHF
TRBV5-1	.	TRBJ1-6	16	many	TGCGCCAGCAGCTCGCCATCTACGGCAGGGAATTCACCCCTCCACTTT	CASSSPSTAGNSPLHF
TRBV7-9	.	TRBJ2-5	13	many	TGTGCCAGCAGCCTAACCCCTGAGAAGACCCAGTACTTC	CASSLTPEKTQYF
TRBV5-1	.	TRBJ1-1	15	many	TGCGCCAGCAGCTTGGGTCAGACGAGTAACACTGAAGCTTTCTTT	CASSLGQTSNTEAFF
TRBV20-1	.	TRBJ1-2	15	many	TGCAGTGCTAGAGAATCGGGGGGAAGCTCCTATGGCTACACCTTC	CSARESGGSSYGYTF
TRBV20-1	.	TRBJ1-4	13	many	TGCAGTGCCGAGGCAGGGAGGGAGGAAAAACTGTTTTTT	CSAEAGREEKLFF
TRBV5-4	TRBD2	TRBJ2-5	13	many	TGTGCCAGCAGCACTGCGGGAGAGGAGACCCAGTACTTC	CASSTAGEETQYF
TRBV6-2/TRBV6-3	.	TRBJ2-1	11	many	TGTGCCAGCAGTCCGTGGAATGAGCAGTTCTTC	CASSPWNEQFF
TRBV12-3/TRBV12-4	TRBD1	TRBJ1-1	14	many	TGTGCCAGCAGTTCTAGACAGGGGGCTACTGAAGCTTTCTTT	CASSSRQGATEAFF
TRBV7-8	.	TRBJ2-6	13	few	TGTGCCAGCCCCGGATCTGGGGCCAACGTCCTGACTTTC	CASPGSGANVLTF
TRBV19	TRBD1	TRBJ2-3	16	many	TGTGCCAGTAGTGTTCCGGGACAGGGGGTATCAGATACGCAGTATTTT	CASSVPGQGVSDTQYF
TRBV10-3	.	TRBJ1-6	14	.	TGTGCCATCAAATCCACAGGGTTTAGCTCACCCCTCCACTTT	CAIKSTGFSSPLHF
TRBV25-1	TRBD2	TRBJ2-1	13	many	TGTGCCAGCAGACCAAGCGGGGGGAATGAGCAGTTCTTC	CASRPSGGNEQFF
TRBV3-1	.	TRBJ1-5	12	many	TGTGCCAGCAGCCAAGTAGGTCAGCCCCAGCATTTT	CASSQVGQPQHF
TRBV20-1	.	TRBJ2-3	13	many	TGCAGTGCCGAGTTGTCAGGCACAGATACGCAGTATTTT	CSAELSGTDTQYF
TRBV12-3/TRBV12-4	TRBD2	TRBJ2-5	15	many	TGTGCCAGCAGTTTACTGAGCGGGAGTTGGGAGACCCAGTACTTC	CASSLLSGSWETQYF
TRBV7-8	.	TRBJ1-4	14	few	TGTGCCAGCAGCTTAGTACAGGGAGATGAAAAACTGTTTTTT	CASSLVQGDEKLFF
TRBV7-9	TRBD1	TRBJ1-1	17	many	TGTGCCAGCAGCTTAATGGACAGGGTCCGGATATTGGGAGAAGCTTTCTTT	CASSLMDRVRILGEAFF
TRBV7-6	.	TRBJ2-1	14	many	TGTGCCAGCAGCTTAAGCTGGGACGGCAATGAGCAGTTCTTC	CASSLSWDGNEQFF
TRBV29-1	.	TRBJ2-5	13	many	TGCAAACTCGGTCATTTGGCCGTGGAGACCCAGTACTTC	CKLGHLAVETQYF
TRBV21-1	.	TRBJ2-2	15	many	TGTGCCAGCAAAGAGGCCGAACTGAACACCGGGGAGCTGTTTTTT	CASKEAELNTGELFF
TRBV28	.	TRBJ2-4	16	many	TGTGCCAGCAGTTTAGTTCATCCGTCCATCAAAAACATTCAGTACTTC	CASSLVHPSIKNIQYF
TRBV29-1	TRBD2	TRBJ2-1	15	many	TGCAGCGTTACTCCTAGCGGGGGACCCCTAAATGAGCAGTTCTTC	CSVTPSGGPLNEQFF
TRBV5-1	.	TRBJ2-1	18	many	TGCGCCAGCAGCTTCCCGGCTGGGACTTTATCCTTTTACAATGAGCAGTTCTTC	CASSFPAGTLSFYNEQFF
TRBV6-5	.	TRBJ1-4	11	many	TGTGCCAGCAGTTATGAGGGAAAACTGTTTTTT	CASSYEGKLFF
TRBV18	.	TRBJ2-1	12	.	TGTGCCAGCTCACCAAACAACAATGAGCAGTTCTTC	CASSPNNNEQFF
TRBV29-1	.	TRBJ1-1	13	many	TGCAGCGTTGATCAGGGAGGGAACACTGAAGCTTTCTTT	CSVDQGGNTEAFF
TRBV12-2	.	TRBJ2-1	18	few	TGTGCAAGTCGCTTAGGATTTTTGGGACTAGCACCTTACAATGAGCAGTTCTTC	CASRLGFLGLAPYNEQFF
TRBV5-1	.	TRBJ1-4	12	many	TGCGCCAGCAGCCTGGGAGGGGAAAAACTGTTTTTT	CASSLGGEKLFF
TRBV12-3/TRBV12-4	TRBD2	TRBJ2-7	13	many	TGTGCCAGCAGCCTAACAAGCGGGAGCGAGCAGTACTTC	CASSLTSGSEQYF
TRBV7-9	TRBD1	TRBJ2-2	17	many	TGTGCCAGCAGCTTCGGCCCCAGGGGGATGAACACCGGGGAGCTGTTTTTT	CASSFGPRGMNTGELFF
TRBV7-9	.	TRBJ1-5	14	many	TGTGCCAGCAGCTTAGGGCAGGGCCATCAGCCCCAGCATTTT	CASSLGQGHQPQHF
TRBV28	TRBD1	TRBJ2-2	14	many	TGTGCCAGCGGCGAAACAGGGGTCGCCGGGGAGCTGTTTTTT	CASGETGVAGELFF
TRBV28	TRBD2	TRBJ2-3	17	many	TGTGCCAGCAGTCTCGCCTTAGCGGGTTCTAGCACAGATACGCAGTATTTT	CASSLALAGSSTDTQYF
TRBV5-6	.	TRBJ1-6	15	few	TGTGCCAGCAGCCCGGGTTTCTCCTATAATTCACCCCTCCACTTT	CASSPGFSYNSPLHF